One and the same sample provided the 7 T cell receptor beta chains below, sequenced in a study of T cell responses to AZD1222 COVID-19 vaccine. Repertoires were generated with immunoSEQ multiplex PCR, while TCRdb's copy carries only in-frame clones and drops some. Of 95,000 to 100,000 clones listed, roughly 80% are singletons. The specimen was peripheral blood, collected 28 days after the second AZD1222 dose. The receptor source for this set is an adult who received the AZD1222 COVID-19 vaccine.

J is TRBJ1-1 and V is TRBV7-8, with D hard to call. This CDR3 has 13 amino acids. V dropped 1 base and J dropped 3 bases, with 6 bases sitting between them. Germline lookup yields CDR1 SGHVS and CDR2 FQNEAQ. The CDR3 region is CASSLGGDTEAFF. CDR3 coding DNA: TGTGCCAGCAGCTTAGGGGGTGACACTGAAGCTTTCTTT.

The chain couples TRBV6-5 to TRBJ1-5, with TRBD1 matching over 11 bases. V was clipped by 8 bases and J by 6 bases; unmatched bases: 3. This CDR3 contains 13 residues. CDR1 and CDR2 from the germline V gene are MNHEY and SVGAGI. As DNA, the CDR3 is TGTGCCAGCGGACAGGGGGCAGGTCAGCCCCAGCATTTT. Translated: CASGQGAGQPQHF.

This clone has just one count. The V gene is TRBV9, the J gene TRBJ2-7; TRBD1 is a possible D gene (6 bases). Germline CDR1 reads SGDLS; CDR2 reads YYNGEE. V dropped 3 bases and J dropped 6 bases, with 13 bases sitting between them. This CDR3 is 13 amino acids long. DNA of the CDR3: TGTGCCAGCAGCGCGCAGGGGCTGGGCGAGCAGTACTTC. Translating gives CASSAQGLGEQYF.

The rearrangement joins TRBV7-9 to TRBJ1-5; D unresolved. CDR1 is SEHNR and CDR2 is FQNEAQ in the germline V gene (reference sequence). The CDR3 is made up of 13 amino acids. V was clipped by 5 bases and J by 5 bases, with 10 bases between them. CDR3 amino acids: CASSGSDYQPQHF. As DNA, the CDR3 is TGTGCCAGCAGCGGGTCCGATTATCAGCCCCAGCATTTT.

This chain uses TRBV11-2 with TRBJ1-1; maybe TRBD1 (5 bases). V was cut by 3 bases and J by 4 bases, with 12 bases left in between. The length of the CDR3 is 14 residues. CDR1 SGHAT and CDR2 FQNNGV come from the germline V gene. The CDR3 region is CASSLGRTSTEAFF. CDR3 DNA sequence: TGTGCCAGCAGCTTGGGGCGAACCTCCACTGAAGCTTTCTTT.

J is TRBJ1-1 and V is TRBV18, with D possibly being TRBD1 (5 bases). This CDR3 spans 14 amino acids. Trimming removed 3 bases from V and 7 bases from J, with 15 bases in between. Germline CDR1 is KGHSH and CDR2 is LQKENI. The CDR3, as DNA: TGTGCCAGCTCACCGGTTGGGGGAAGGAGTGAAGCTTTCTTT. Translation gives CASSPVGGRSEAFF.

The DNA for the CDR3 is TGCAGTGCTAGTGCTAGGCACACCGGGGAGCTGTTTTTT. Its protein is CSASARHTGELFF. The rearrangement links TRBV20-1 to TRBJ2-2, with no clear D. Trimming took 3 bases from V and 3 from J, leaving 8 bases between them. Germline-derived CDR1 and CDR2 are DFQATT and SNEGSKA (reference sequence). This CDR3 contains 13 residues.